This TCR beta chain was recovered during a study of radiotherapy plus CTLA-4 blockade in lung cancer. Turning to the study itself: Objective responses emerged in 15% to 20% of patients, and roughly 30% attained disease control. Study-level results: Among reported predictors of response, early blood T cell clone dynamics with interferon-beta performed best. TCR clones from tumors expanded in blood after radiotherapy plus ipilimumab.

Those with chemo-refractory metastatic non-small-cell lung cancer were treated with focal radiation combined with CTLA-4 blockade using ipilimumab. Only a few counts were recorded for this clone. Its antigen is as yet unknown. Assay: immunoSEQ multiplex PCR; the TCRdb copy retains only in-frame clones and omits some. There are 85,000 to 130,000 clones in the sample; 85% occur only once, and 2.4% lies in the top ten. The CDR3 covers 15 residues. Germline CDR1 reads MNHNS; CDR2 reads SASEGT. Trimming left V 3 bases short and J 0 bases short, with 6 bases between. This sequence joins TRBV6-1 and TRBJ2-6; D is undetermined. This receptor was taken from a human donor with non-small cell lung cancer that progressed on radiotherapy plus ipilimumab. Some clones in this sample may be carry-over from other donors' samples. This specimen consisted of peripheral blood, obtained from a patient treated with radiotherapy plus ipilimumab. The CDR3 bases are TGTGCCAGCAGTGAGGAGAGCTCTGGGGCCAACGTCCTGACTTTC. This sequence encodes CASSEESSGANVLTF.